These 9 T cell receptor beta chains originate from one sample sequenced in a study of T cells in Graves' hyperthyroidism and ophthalmopathy. RNA transcripts gave rise to amplified TCR beta CDR3 regions. A set of HTBI primers served as the primers for a first-round RT-PCR of the TCR CDR3. TCRdb reprocessed the multiplex PCR reads via MiXCR and lists one record per CDR3 protein. The sample gives roughly 510,000 distinct CDR3 sequences, more than 20% of which show up once; less than 30% is in the top ten. The source material was blood. All receptors derive from a young man with Graves' hyperthyroidism.

This clonotype was counted at least ten times. The genes are TRBV28 and TRBJ1-2; 7 bases map to TRBD1. Losses at the gene ends were 7 bases for V and 0 bases for J; bases not matched to a gene: 5. The V gene's germline CDR1 is MDHEN and CDR2 SYDVKM. The CDR3 length is 14 residues. The CDR3 spells CASIGGQTNYGYTF. In DNA form, the CDR3 reads TGTGCCAGCATAGGGGGCCAGACTAACTATGGCTACACCTTC.

The V call is TRBV4-2, the J call TRBJ1-1, with a possible D match to TRBD1 (5 bases). Per the germline V gene, CDR1 is LGHNA and CDR2 is YNFKEQ. The CDR3 has 13 amino acids. Trimming took off 4 bases at V and 6 bases at J, with 12 bases between the two ends. CDR3 in DNA: TGTGCCAGCAGCCCACTCCAGGGCGCTGAAGCTTTCTTT. Encoded protein: CASSPLQGAEAFF.

The rearrangement uses TRBV5-1 and TRBJ2-5; 9 nucleotides match TRBD2. CDR1 and CDR2 (germline): SGHRS, YFSETQ. This CDR3 is built from 18 residues. V lost 4 bases and J lost 5; bases outside the gene matches: 18. Written as DNA, the CDR3 is TGCGCCAGCAGCCGGGGAGGTAGCGGGGGACTTCCTCGGGAGACCCAGTACTTC. Translating gives CASSRGGSGGLPRETQYF.

This sequence joins TRBV6-2 or TRBV6-3 and TRBJ2-4; D is perhaps TRBD2 (6 bases). Germline assignment: CDR1 MNHEY and CDR2 SVGEGT. The CDR3 has 14 residues. Trimming took 5 bases from V and 4 from J, leaving 12 bases between them. DNA for the CDR3: TGTGCCAGCAGTATTAGCGGATTGAAAAACATTCAGTACTTC. Amino acid sequence: CASSISGLKNIQYF.

This clonotype was counted once. The J gene is TRBJ1-2, the V gene TRBV7-8, with 7 bases identical to TRBD1. This CDR3 has 16 amino acids. The V segment lost 1 base and the J segment 4 bases; nucleotides outside the gene matches: 9. Germline loops: CDR1 SGHVS, CDR2 FQNEAQ. CDR3 sequence: CASSLVGQGVLYGYTF. DNA for the CDR3: TGTGCCAGCAGCTTAGTCGGGCAGGGGGTCCTCTATGGCTACACCTTC.

The chain employs TRBV11-1 and TRBJ1-1; no clear D. Germline CDR1 SGHAT, CDR2 FQDESV (reference sequence). The CDR3 has 14 residues. Trimming stripped 7 bases from V and 13 bases from J, with 25 bases between. The CDR3 loop is CASTLPGVLSSGFF. CDR3 sequence (DNA): TGTGCCAGCACCCTCCCTGGAGTCCTCAGTTCGGGTTTCTTT.

This clonotype was found many times. The V call is TRBV6-5, the J call TRBJ2-5; the D gene is possibly TRBD2 (6 bases). Per the germline V gene, CDR1 is MNHEY and CDR2 is SVGAGI. The V gene lost 0 bases and the J gene lost 5 bases, with 10 bases spanning the gap. This CDR3 region has 14 residues. CDR3 sequence (DNA): TGTGCCAGCAGTTACTCGAAGGGGAGGGAGACCCAGTACTTC. Translation gives CASSYSKGRETQYF.

This clonotype was seen only a few times. J is TRBJ2-2 and V is TRBV12-3 or TRBV12-4, with D possibly being TRBD1 (6 bases). The CDR3 extends over 14 amino acids. Trimming took 6 bases from V and 5 from J, leaving 13 bases between them. The CDR3 reads CASRGQLTTGELFF. For the CDR3, the DNA is TGTGCCAGCAGAGGACAGCTAACGACCGGGGAGCTGTTTTTT.

This clonotype has just a few counts. The J gene is TRBJ2-6, the V gene TRBV7-9, with D unresolved. The CDR3 is 12 residues long. Germline V gives CDR1 SEHNR, CDR2 FQNEAQ (reference sequence). The V and J ends lost 8 bases and 4 bases respectively, with 6 bases between them. CDR3 DNA sequence: TGTGCCAGCGGGGTCGGGGCCAACGTCCTGACTTTC. It codes for CASGVGANVLTF.